This T cell receptor (beta chain) was obtained from a study of T cells in Graves' hyperthyroidism and ophthalmopathy. Findings and caveats of the study: Most thyroid clonotypes that were expanded above 0.001 also turned up in blood.

Notes on this clonotype: Its specificity is not known.

Researchers defined stable Graves' hyperthyroidism as no ophthalmopathy progression within 18 months. Using RNA transcripts as the source, TCR beta CDR3 regions were amplified. First-round RT-PCR targeting the TCR CDR3 was performed with the HTBI primer set. TCRdb independently ran MiXCR on the multiplex PCR reads; one entry per CDR3 protein. The data show about 320,000 distinct CDR3 sequences, around a sixth seen once. Trimming took 2 bases from V and 0 from J, leaving 8 bases between them. The CDR3 spans 14 residues. Germline V gives CDR1 MNHNS, CDR2 SASEGT. Sequencing used blood. The chain couples TRBV6-1 to TRBJ2-7, with D unclear. This TCR derives from a young man with Graves' hyperthyroidism. The CDR3 loop is CASSEIGRSYEQYF. The DNA for the CDR3 is TGTGCCAGCAGTGAAATCGGCCGCTCCTACGAGCAGTACTTC.